A selection of T cell receptor beta chains follows, all from one sample in a study of immune heterogeneity within non-small cell lung tumors. Via MiXCR, TCRdb re-called the multiplex PCR reads, giving one row per CDR3 protein. This sample yields about 5,600 distinct CDR3 sequences, of which 18% are seen a single time; about 3.8% belongs to the top ten. The sequencing input was lung tumor tissue. The origin of the receptors is a man in his forties or fifties with non-small cell lung cancer. Both conserved end residues are trimmed from each CDR3. The D gene is left open where the match is weak.

V	J	D	CDR3
TRBV24-1	TRBJ1-2	NA	ATSDLEPGGNYGYT
TRBV19	TRBJ2-2	NA	ASSSSFGGELF
TRBV28	TRBJ2-3	NA	ASSSTFTDTQY
TRBV28	TRBJ1-6	NA	ASSQQGRPPLH
TRBV6-1	TRBJ1-6	NA	ASSEASRLV
TRBV19	TRBJ1-5	NA	ASSWGREQPQH
TRBV2	TRBJ2-3	TRBD2	ASRGYLTGLAGEDTQY
TRBV6-2/TRBV6-3	TRBJ2-1	NA	ASSYNSNNEQF
TRBV28	TRBJ2-3	NA	ASSFEQGPTTDTQY
TRBV4-2	TRBJ1-2	NA	ASEGGGYGYT
TRBV5-4	TRBJ2-1	TRBD2	ASSRSAGSSYNEQF
TRBV19	TRBJ1-1	NA	ASSPPQGFMNTEAF
TRBV19	TRBJ1-1	NA	ASSSGTEAF
TRBV5-1	TRBJ2-7	NA	ASSLASGGAAYEQY
TRBV18	TRBJ1-2	TRBD1	ASSPDRSPNYGYT
TRBV18	TRBJ1-1	NA	ASSPNRGNTEAF
TRBV6-6	TRBJ1-6	TRBD1	ASSYTTGDDSPLH
TRBV19	TRBJ2-7	TRBD1	ASSDRVGEQY
TRBV12-3/TRBV12-4	TRBJ1-1	NA	ASSLGSLNTEAF
TRBV7-9	TRBJ2-3	TRBD2	ASSGGGGSTDTQY
TRBV7-9	TRBJ1-2	TRBD1	ASSPIGGEIYGYT
TRBV7-9	TRBJ2-5	NA	ATSTSGLQLETHY
TRBV3-2	TRBJ2-1	NA	ASSQVSFLLAPFEQF
TRBV12-3/TRBV12-4	TRBJ1-1	NA	ASSPNTEAF
TRBV6-1	TRBJ1-6	TRBD1	ATTGTDIYNSPLH
TRBV4-2	TRBJ1-1	NA	ASSQDLSGEAF
TRBV12-3/TRBV12-4	TRBJ2-2	TRBD1	ASSLFGRGHAGELF
TRBV18	TRBJ2-1	NA	ASSPPMTSRSYNEQL
TRBV13	TRBJ1-2	NA	ASSLVLAGHYGYT
TRBV7-9	TRBJ1-1	NA	ATEGTSRTEAF
TRBV5-4	TRBJ1-2	TRBD1	ASRRDRGNYGYT
TRBV19	TRBJ2-1	NA	ASGSRQGGQF
TRBV2	TRBJ2-3	NA	AEGVGGDTQY
TRBV7-2	TRBJ1-1	NA	ASSFTLRTANTEAF
TRBV18	TRBJ2-1	NA	ASSPGQEQF
TRBV28	TRBJ1-5	NA	ASSTNRETRQPQH
TRBV3-1	TRBJ2-1	TRBD1	ASSWDRGGEQF
TRBV29-1	TRBJ2-7	NA	SVDMGTYEQY
TRBV10-3	TRBJ2-3	NA	AISELYSIRDTQY
TRBV2	TRBJ1-6	NA	ASSENPSSPLH
TRBV7-9	TRBJ2-5	NA	ASSALLSYQETQY
TRBV3-1	TRBJ1-2	NA	ASSQVFGYGYT
TRBV27	TRBJ1-2	NA	ASSLTGLNYGYT
TRBV10-3	TRBJ1-5	TRBD1	AISEVQGGDQPQH
TRBV9	TRBJ1-1	TRBD1	ASRGQENTEAF
TRBV5-1	TRBJ1-6	NA	ASSLGPLQGSPLH
TRBV25-1	TRBJ1-4	NA	ASIVPGSNEKLF
TRBV24-1	TRBJ2-5	NA	ATSDPRGEGGNNEETQY
TRBV20-1	TRBJ1-2	NA	SAGLARGGGTDGYT